Presented here are 12 T cell receptor beta chains from one specimen sequenced in a study of T cell repertoires in cytomegalovirus infection (dated by TCRdb to about 2019). For these receptors, no antigen is known. The instrument given in TCRdb is Illumina HiSeq 1500. TCRdb reworked the public reads: Q25 trimming with fastp, MiXCR clone assembly, productive beta chains retained. One record per CDR3 amino acid sequence lists the most common genes and DNA. Within this sample are about a million distinct CDR3 sequences, with around 31% of them counted one time only. Together, the top ten hold about an eighth of the sample. Reading the label with the study, this specimen's treatment or condition is: in vitro stimulation with specific CMV peptide epitopes to enrich CMV-specific T cells. Sequenced material: cultured CD8+ T cells from PBMCs, taken from culture after CMV antigen stimulation. These TCRs come from a human donor in good health (CMV status not recorded). Some clones in this sample may be carry-over from other donors' samples.

The chain joins TRBV6-6 to TRBJ2-7; 9 bases are shared with TRBD1. The CDR3 is 18 amino acids. The J segment lost 2 bases and the V segment lost 0 bases, leaving 11 bases of the junction unmatched. Germline CDR1 reads MNHNY; CDR2 reads SVGAGI (reference sequence). CDR3 nucleotides: TGTGCCAGCAGTTACTCGATGGCAACGGGACAGGGACCCTACGAGCAGTACGTC. It codes for CASSYSMATGQGPYEQYV.

The rearrangement uses TRBV19 and TRBJ1-5; 10 bases align to TRBD1. Germline trimming cut 7 bases from V and 6 bases from J; bases unmatched to any gene: 6. From germline, CDR1 is LNHDA and CDR2 SQIVND (reference sequence). The CDR3 is 14 residues long. The CDR3 sequence: CASTSGTGVQPQHF. DNA of the CDR3: TGTGCCAGTACCTCCGGGACAGGGGTTCAGCCCCAGCATTTT.

A remark on this clonotype: This may be a read error, as it is one base from a much larger clone. This sequence joins TRBV7-2 and TRBJ1-2; D is unresolved. V lost 2 bases and J lost 4, with 14 bases in between. In germline, CDR1 is SGHTA, CDR2 FQGNSA. The CDR3 length is 15 residues. Here the CDR3 DNA reads TGTGCCAGCAGCTTAACGCTAAACACGATCTATGGCTACACCTTC. This codes for CASSLTLNTIYGYTF.

In this sample, this clonotype turned up many times. This chain's CDR3 is CASSSGKEGLNEKLFF. The CDR3 region has the DNA TGTGCCAGCAGCTCTGGAAAAGAAGGGCTCAATGAAAAACTGTTTTTT. The J gene is TRBJ1-4, the V gene TRBV11-3; D unresolved. V lost 4 bases to trimming and J lost 5 bases, with 17 bases between them. This CDR3 comprises 16 residues. Per germline, CDR1 SGHNT and CDR2 YENEEA.

This clonotype has just a few counts. One end of the junction does not line up with germline, which may come from a read error. The chain recombines TRBV7-6 with TRBJ2-1; D might be TRBD2 (7 bases). Germline CDR1 SGHVS, CDR2 FNYEAQ. The CDR3 extends over 13 amino acids. The CDR3 sequence: CASSLTGRGSQFF. The DNA for the CDR3 is TGTGCTAGCAGCTTAACAGGGAGGGGGTCGCAGTTCTTC.

This clonotype has more than one count but fewer than ten. This chain connects TRBV11-2 to TRBJ2-1; D perhaps matches TRBD1 (5 bases). The V gene's germline CDR1 is SGHAT and CDR2 FQNNGV. V was pared by 1 base and J by 6 bases, with 13 bases between. The CDR3 length is 15 residues. Here the CDR3 reads CASSLGGFVVNEQFF. Written as DNA, the CDR3 is TGTGCCAGCAGCTTAGGGGGCTTCGTGGTCAATGAGCAGTTCTTC.

This clonotype was observed a few times. The chain joins TRBV6-6 to TRBJ2-3, with a possible D match to TRBD2 (7 bases). The CDR3 loop spans 16 amino acids. V dropped 2 bases and J dropped 2 bases, with 14 bases sitting between them. Germline CDR1 MNHNY, CDR2 SVGAGI (reference sequence). The CDR3: CASSYGGGAFTDTQYF. The CDR3 nucleotides are TGTGCCAGCAGTTACGGTGGGGGGGCTTTCACAGATACGCAGTATTTT.

This clonotype has ten or more counts. This sequence joins TRBV27 and TRBJ2-3; no clear D. Trimming took 6 bases from V and 2 from J, leaving 9 bases between them. Germline CDR1 reads MNHEY; CDR2 reads SMNVEV (reference sequence). The CDR3 runs 13 residues. DNA of the CDR3: TGTGCCAGCAGAGAGAAATCCACAGATACGCAGTATTTT. It codes for CASREKSTDTQYF.

The V gene is TRBV7-6, the J gene TRBJ2-1; D uncertain. Between the trimmed V and J ends, which lost 2 bases and 7 bases, there was a span of 12 bases. Germline assignment: CDR1 SGHVS and CDR2 FNYEAQ. This CDR3 comprises 14 residues. DNA for the CDR3: TGTGCCAGCAGCTTACCCACCGCGGAAAATGAGCAGTTCTTC. Translating gives CASSLPTAENEQFF.

This clonotype has just a few counts. The chain has TRBV24-1 and TRBJ2-3, with 7 bases aligning to TRBD2. The CDR3 has 15 amino acids. J gave up 4 bases and V 4 bases, and 7 bases lay outside the gene matches. Germline V gene sequence: CDR1 KGHDR, CDR2 SFDVKD. Here the CDR3 reads CATSDPAGAPDTQYF. In DNA, the CDR3 is TGTGCCACCAGTGACCCTGCGGGAGCCCCAGATACGCAGTATTTT.

This clonotype has just one count. A much larger clone differs by one base, so this may be a read error. The J gene is TRBJ2-1, the V gene TRBV12-3 or TRBV12-4; a weak D match, TRBD2 (5 bases). There are 20 residues in the CDR3. The CDR3 nucleotides read TGTGCCAGCAGTTTCATCCTCGACAAGATTAGCGACGATATTTACAATGGGCAGTTCTTC. This gives the protein CASSFILDKISDDIYNGQFF.

This clonotype was counted a single time. The chain's CDR3 is CASRTGGDLREQYF. In DNA form, the CDR3 reads TGCGCCAGCAGAACGGGGGGGGATCTACGAGAGCAGTACTTC. This rearrangement joins TRBV5-1 to TRBJ2-7; 8 nucleotides match TRBD2. The germline V gene has CDR1 SGHRS and CDR2 YFSETQ. There are 14 residues in the CDR3. The V and J ends lost 5 bases and 7 bases, in that order; junction bases with no gene match: 11.